This T cell receptor (beta chain) came from a study of CD8+ T cells in alopecia areata. Study outcomes and limitations: Elevated clonality characterized lesional scalp relative to normal scalp, particularly in alopecia totalis/universalis.

Sequencing relied on a cDNA template that was reverse transcribed from extracted RNA. Sequenced by immunoSEQ multiplex PCR; TCRdb stores in-frame clones only, minus some. The profile shows 150,000 to 200,000 clones, 60% of them singletons. Noted treatment: oral pan-JAK inhibitor, 5-10 mg twice daily. Concerning this clone: What it binds is unknown.

The V and J ends lost 4 bases and 4 bases respectively, with 13 bases between them. Germline V gene sequence: CDR1 SQVTM, CDR2 ANQGSEA. The CDR3 totals 13 residues. Material: CD4+ T cells sorted from blood, obtained at week 24, from a patient treated with tofacitinib. The J gene is TRBJ1-1, the V gene TRBV29-1; TRBD1 might be the D (5 bases). This sequence originates from a human donor with alopecia areata. As DNA, the CDR3 is TGCAGCGTTGTTGGGGCGGTGGGCACTGAAGCTTTCTTT. This sequence encodes CSVVGAVGTEAFF.